This T cell receptor beta chain was sequenced for a study of blood T cell repertoires in COVID-19. Looked up from germline, CDR1 is SGHDN and CDR2 is FVKESK. This CDR3 comprises 16 residues. Trimming shortened V by 1 base and J by 7 bases, and 16 bases separated the two germline ends. Sequencing used immunoSEQ multiplex PCR; TCRdb keeps in-frame clones, though not all of them. This table holds 95,000 to 150,000 clones, around 83% found once. The rearrangement joins TRBV14 to TRBJ1-4; tentatively, D is TRBD1 (5 bases). The sequence was obtained from a woman aged 30 to 39 who had recovered from COVID-19. Sequencing input: PBMCs or T cells enriched from blood (not recorded which). The CDR3 region has the DNA TGTGCCAGCAGCCAAGGTCCGCAGGGTATAACTGAAAAACTGTTTTTT. This codes for CASSQGPQGITEKLFF.